A single sample is the source of the 26 T cell receptor beta chains below, sequenced in a study of response to subunit inactivated influenza vaccine. TCRdb used MiXCR to reprocess the RT-PCR reads, holding one entry per CDR3 protein. The table records 500,000 to 600,000 distinct CDR3 sequences, 10% to 12% of them present only once. These data also formed part of another study, on T cells expressing NK-cell markers. Per that paper: It was by 5'RACE template switching with UMIs that TCR beta cDNA was made.

The sequences come from PBMCs from blood, collected on the day of vaccination. These receptors came from a man in his fifties or sixties who received an inactivated influenza vaccine.

This clonotype has just a few counts. The chain combines TRBV7-9 with TRBJ2-7, with 13 nucleotides matching TRBD2. The V gene's germline CDR1 is SEHNR and CDR2 FQNEAQ (reference sequence). The CDR3 length is 15 residues. With V trimmed by 7 bases and J by 5 bases, 8 bases remained unmatched. For the CDR3, the DNA is TGTGCCAGCACCCTAGGGACTAGCGGGATCCACGAGCAGTACTTC. Residues: CASTLGTSGIHEQYF.

In this sample, this clonotype turned up a few times. The CDR3 DNA follows: TGTGCCAGCAGCGTCGGACATGTAGGAAATGAGCAGTTCTTC. It yields the protein CASSVGHVGNEQFF. The rearrangement joins TRBV9 to TRBJ2-1, with a tentative D call TRBD1 (5 bases). The CDR3 is made up of 14 amino acids. From germline, CDR1 is SGDLS and CDR2 YYNGEE. Trimming stripped 2 bases from V and 7 bases from J, with 13 bases between. The full variable domain, completed using reference TRBV9 and TRBJ2-1, is DSGVTQTPKHLITATGQRVTLRCSPRSGDLSVYWYQQSLDQGLQFLIQYYNGEERAKGNILERFSAQQFPDLHSELNLSSLELGDSALYFCASSVGHVGNEQFFGPGTRLTVL.

This clonotype was seen only a few times. The CDR3 nucleotides are TGTGCCAGCAGCCAGGGGGGACCCGGTAACAATGAGCAGTTCTTC. Translating gives CASSQGGPGNNEQFF. This sequence joins TRBV4-2 and TRBJ2-1, with D possibly being TRBD2 (6 bases). The CDR3 totals 15 residues. The V gene's germline CDR1 is LGHNA and CDR2 YNFKEQ. V was shortened by 3 bases and J by 5 bases, with 14 bases between the two germline ends.

The sample holds a few counts of this clonotype. This chain connects TRBV7-9 to TRBJ1-4; TRBD1 matches at 7 bases. CDR1 is SEHNR, CDR2 FQNEAQ, per germline (reference sequence). The length of the CDR3 is 15 residues. The ends lost 5 bases at V and 4 bases at J; junction bases unmatched: 7. CDR3 loop: CASSAGQSHNEKLFF. CDR3 coding DNA: TGTGCCAGCAGCGCGGGACAGAGTCATAATGAAAAACTGTTTTTT.

J is TRBJ1-2 and V is TRBV29-1; D call uncertain. The V end lost 4 bases, the J end lost 4 bases, and 10 bases lay between the germline ends. The germline CDR1 and CDR2 sequences are SQVTM and ANQGSEA. The CDR3 is 12 residues long. CDR3 in amino acids: CSVGGHSYGYTF. For the CDR3, the DNA is TGCAGCGTTGGTGGGCACAGCTATGGCTACACCTTC.

This clonotype was picked up a small number of times. The chain has TRBV12-3 or TRBV12-4 and TRBJ2-3, with a possible D match to TRBD2 (6 bases). The CDR3 has 14 residues. V dropped 5 bases and J dropped 2 bases, with 11 bases sitting between them. Here the CDR3 reads CASSQTSPTDTQYF. CDR3 bases: TGTGCCAGCAGTCAGACTAGTCCCACAGATACGCAGTATTTT.

This chain connects TRBV27 to TRBJ2-7; D may be TRBD2 (5 bases). The ends were cut back, 6 bases at V and 2 bases at J, with 11 bases in the middle. The CDR3 runs 13 residues. CDR1 and CDR2 (germline): MNHEY, SMNVEV (reference sequence). CDR3 amino acids: CASRVTGTYEQYF. As DNA, the CDR3 is TGTGCCAGCAGAGTTACGGGGACCTACGAGCAGTACTTC.

This clonotype was counted between two and nine times. The chain combines TRBV29-1 with TRBJ1-6; perhaps TRBD1 as D (5 bases). The CDR3 is 20 residues long. V lost 8 bases to trimming and J lost 0 bases, with 29 bases between them. The V gene's germline CDR1 is SQVTM and CDR2 ANQGSEA. The CDR3 loop reads CSPIGADLTPLSSYNSPLHF. CDR3 DNA: TGCAGCCCAATCGGGGCCGACCTAACTCCCCTGAGCTCCTATAATTCACCCCTCCACTTT.

In this sample, this clonotype turned up many times. The V call is TRBV5-1, the J call TRBJ2-7, with unresolved D. The CDR3 is made up of 13 amino acids. The germline gives CDR1 SGHRS, CDR2 YFSETQ. The V end was cut by 4 bases, the J end by 4 bases, with 12 bases between. The DNA of the CDR3 is TGCGCCAGCAGCCTCGTGGTAGGGTACGAGCAGTACTTC. It yields the protein CASSLVVGYEQYF.

This clonotype has only a few counts. The rearrangement joins TRBV11-2 to TRBJ1-1; D remains ambiguous. The CDR3 runs to 14 residues. Looked up from germline, CDR1 is SGHAT and CDR2 is FQNNGV. Trimming stripped 1 base from V and 5 bases from J, with 11 bases between. This CDR3 is CASSLGRTATEAFF. CDR3 in DNA: TGTGCCAGCAGCTTAGGCCGTACAGCAACTGAAGCTTTCTTT.

The V and J genes are TRBV12-3 or TRBV12-4 and TRBJ1-2, with a weak D call TRBD1 (5 bases). The CDR3 spans 11 residues. Trimming stripped 3 bases from V and 7 bases from J, with 6 bases between. CDR3 sequence (DNA): TGTGCCAGCAGTTTCGGGGGTGGCTACACCTTC. This encodes CASSFGGGYTF.

The CDR3 here is CSASTSGTQETQYF. CDR3 DNA: TGCAGTGCTAGTACTAGCGGGACGCAAGAGACCCAGTACTTC. The chain employs TRBV20-1 and TRBJ2-5, with TRBD2 identical over 10 bases. V lost 3 bases, J lost 2 bases, and 3 bases stayed unmatched. Germline V lookup: CDR1 DFQATT, CDR2 SNEGSKA (reference sequence). CDR3 length: 14 amino acids.

The genes are TRBV10-3 and TRBJ2-5; D gene uncertain. The CDR3 runs 12 residues. CDR1 ENHRY and CDR2 SYGVKD come from the germline V gene. V dropped 2 bases and J dropped 0 bases, with 1 base sitting between them. As DNA, the CDR3 is TGTGCCATCAGTGAGCACCAAGAGACCCAGTACTTC. It translates to CAISEHQETQYF.

This clonotype was seen only a few times. V usage is TRBV7-9 and J usage is TRBJ2-1, with 7 bases fitting TRBD1. The germline gives CDR1 SEHNR, CDR2 FQNEAQ (reference sequence). The CDR3 runs to 14 residues. The junction had 8 bases not matched to a gene; V was cut back by 6 bases and J by 6 bases. The CDR3 loop reads CASSPGPGGNEQFF. CDR3 nucleotide sequence: TGTGCCAGCAGTCCCGGGCCAGGGGGCAATGAGCAGTTCTTC. The full variable domain, in which reference TRBV7-9 and TRBJ2-1 provide the parts outside the CDR3, is DTGVSQNPRHKITKRGQNVTFRCDPISEHNRLYWYRQTLGQGPEFLTYFQNEAQLEKSRLLSDRFSAERPKGSFSTLEIQRTEQGDSAMYLCASSPGPGGNEQFFGPGTRLTVL.

Turning to this clonotype: A much larger clone is a single base away; this may be a read error. The chain couples TRBV20-1 to TRBJ1-6; D call uncertain. CDR1 DFQATT and CDR2 SNEGSKA come from the germline V gene (reference sequence). The CDR3 runs 13 residues. Here the CDR3 DNA reads TGCAGTGCTAGAGATCACAATAAATCACCCCTCCACTTT. It codes for CSARDHNKSPLHF.

V gene TRBV20-1 combines with J gene TRBJ2-3; the match to TRBD2 covers 8 bases. Germline CDR1 and CDR2: DFQATT and SNEGSKA (reference sequence). This CDR3 spans 11 amino acids. The CDR3 region is CRAGGTDTQYF. In DNA, the CDR3 is TGCAGAGCGGGGGGCACAGATACGCAGTATTTT.

The J gene is TRBJ2-1, the V gene TRBV9; 14 positions match TRBD2. Losses at the gene ends were 4 bases for V and 5 bases for J; bases not matched to a gene: 5. From germline, CDR1 is SGDLS and CDR2 YYNGEE. The CDR3 loop spans 16 amino acids. In DNA form, the CDR3 reads TGTGCCAGCAGCCAAGGGACTAGCGGGGGAAACAATGAGCAGTTCTTC. Translated, it gives CASSQGTSGGNNEQFF.

In its sample, this clonotype was seen a few times. The chain combines TRBV11-2 with TRBJ2-1; a weak D match, TRBD2 (5 bases). Germline V gives CDR1 SGHAT, CDR2 FQNNGV. Trimming pared 4 bases from V and 3 bases from J, leaving 10 bases between. This CDR3 comprises 14 residues. The DNA for the CDR3 is TGTGCCAGCAGCTACCTACTAGACTACAATGAGCAGTTCTTC. This codes for CASSYLLDYNEQFF.

The gene calls are TRBV5-1 and TRBJ2-2, with D unclear. The CDR3 has 14 amino acids. Trimming took off 0 bases at V and 6 bases at J, with 9 bases between the two ends. The germline V gene has CDR1 SGHRS and CDR2 YFSETQ. CDR3 in DNA: TGCGCCAGCAGCTTGGCCTGGGGTTCCGGGGAGCTGTTTTTT. The encoded protein is CASSLAWGSGELFF.

On this clonotype: This is likely a read error, given that the CDR3 carries no conserved phenylalanine or tryptophan at its end. V gene TRBV11-2 combines with J gene TRBJ2-2; the match to TRBD2 covers 8 bases. This CDR3 comprises 16 residues. Looked up from germline, CDR1 is SGHAT and CDR2 is FQNNGV. The trim removed 2 bases at V and 3 bases at J, leaving 5 bases unmatched. The CDR3 sequence: CASSLYRREDTGELFL. DNA of the CDR3: TGTGCCAGCAGCTTATATCGGCGGGAGGACACCGGGGAGCTGTTTCTT.

In this sample, this clonotype turned up many times. The J gene is TRBJ1-1, the V gene TRBV28; 7 bases map to TRBD1. Per the germline V gene, CDR1 is MDHEN and CDR2 is SYDVKM. The CDR3 totals 16 residues. Trimming removed 5 bases from V and 0 bases from J; junction bases left unmatched: 9. CDR3 in DNA: TGTGCCAGCAGTCTATCGCCGGGACAGATGAACACTGAAGCTTTCTTT. Amino acid sequence: CASSLSPGQMNTEAFF.

This clonotype has at least ten counts. The chain couples TRBV12-3 or TRBV12-4 to TRBJ2-2; D may correspond to TRBD1 or TRBD2 (5 bases each). The CDR3 consists of 15 residues. Trimming left V 6 bases short and J 4 bases short, with 15 bases between. CDR3 in DNA: TGTGCCAGCAGCCCCAGACAGAGCGGCACCGGGGAGCTGTTTTTT. Its protein is CASSPRQSGTGELFF.

The chain links TRBV20-1 to TRBJ2-5, with a tentative D call TRBD2 (6 bases). The germline V gene has CDR1 DFQATT and CDR2 SNEGSKA (reference sequence). Trimming removed 2 bases from V and 1 base from J, with 11 bases in between. The CDR3 has 14 amino acids. CDR3 sequence (DNA): TGCAGTGCTAGAATGGGACTCCTCCAAGAGACCCAGTACTTC. Translating it yields CSARMGLLQETQYF.

The chain is built from TRBV20-1 and TRBJ2-1, with D tentatively TRBD2 (6 bases). Between the trimmed V and J ends, which lost 1 base and 7 bases, there was a span of 23 bases. The CDR3 consists of 17 residues. Germline assignment: CDR1 DFQATT and CDR2 SNEGSKA (reference sequence). The CDR3 bases are TGCAGTGCTAGAGTAGGGATCCGGGACGGGAGCCCAAATGAGCAGTTCTTC. This codes for CSARVGIRDGSPNEQFF.

Points on this clonotype: Because it lacks the conserved phenylalanine or tryptophan at the end, this CDR3 is likely a read error. This rearrangement joins TRBV7-3 to TRBJ2-2; D remains unclear. The CDR3 has 14 amino acids. With 2 bases removed from V and 3 bases from J, the gap between germline ends came to 7 bases. Germline CDR1 is SGHTA and CDR2 is FQGTGA. The CDR3 nucleotides read TGTGCCAGCAGCTTACGGCCCTACACCGGGGAGCTGTTTTTA. It encodes CASSLRPYTGELFL.

The chain recombines TRBV7-2 with TRBJ1-6; 8 nucleotides match TRBD1. The CDR3 is 14 residues long. With 7 bases clipped from V and 9 bases from J, the junction kept 8 bases outside the gene matches. CDR1 is SGHTA and CDR2 is FQGNSA in the germline V gene. The CDR3: CASTQIRGLSPLHF. The CDR3, as DNA: TGTGCCAGCACCCAGATCAGGGGGCTTTCACCCCTCCACTTT.